Shown below are 2 T cell receptor beta chains from a single sample sequenced in a study of shared clonotypes between healthy human individuals. Data came from immunoSEQ multiplex PCR; TCRdb stores just in-frame clones and leaves some out. The sample contains hundreds of thousands of clones, roughly 70% of which appear only once. Sequencing was performed on memory CD4+ T cells sorted from blood. Sample subset: CD45RA-negative fraction. Receptors were obtained from a woman in her twenties or thirties in good health.

The rearrangement uses TRBV6-1 and TRBJ2-7, with D uncertain. Per the germline V gene, CDR1 is MNHNS and CDR2 is SASEGT. The CDR3 consists of 12 residues. Between the trimmed V and J ends, which lost 1 base and 8 bases, there was a span of 9 bases. CDR3 residues: CASSEGSSQQYF. The CDR3 DNA reads as TGTGCCAGCAGTGAAGGCAGCAGTCAGCAGTACTTC.

The chain employs TRBV20-1 and TRBJ2-7; D ambiguous. The V gene lost 3 bases and the J gene lost 3 bases, with 6 bases spanning the gap. There are 11 residues in the CDR3. The germline gives CDR1 DFQATT, CDR2 SNEGSKA (reference sequence). CDR3 coding DNA: TGCAGTGCTAGGGAGCGCTACGAGCAGTACTTC. Its translation is CSARERYEQYF.